This TCR beta chain originates from a study of blood T cells in healthy people across ages. With a J-beta primer mix and a sample-barcoded 5' primer, a second PCR ran 7 to 11 cycles. A 12-random-nucleotide template-switch adaptor tagged each cDNA molecule. TCRdb independently ran MiXCR on the 5' RACE reads; one entry per CDR3 protein. The table has about 1.5 million distinct CDR3 sequences, around 40% seen once; the top ten hold roughly 3.7%. The amount of total RNA extracted per sample was at least 6 micrograms. A few counts support this clonotype. CDR1 and CDR2 from the germline V gene are SGHTA and FQGNSA. The CDR3 is 15 residues long. J was trimmed by 4 bases and V by 4 bases; bases with no gene match: 10.

This sequence originates from a woman in her late teens or twenties in good health. The chain recombines TRBV7-2 with TRBJ2-7; 7 nucleotides line up with TRBD1. Sequencing used blood. Written as DNA, the CDR3 is TGTGCCAGCAGCTCCTACAGGGGTCCTTTTTACGAGCAGTACTTC. It encodes CASSSYRGPFYEQYF.